This TCR beta chain was recorded in a study of cytomegalovirus exposure and HLA in healthy donors (dated by TCRdb to between 2016 and 2019). About the full investigation: In an earlier analysis of several hundred of the donors, approximately 300 Gb of sequence data and just under 120 million unique TCR beta sequences from 150 million to 200 million T cells were reported. The number of typed donors differed by locus: 629-630 for A, B, C, DRB1 and DQB1; 522 for DQA1; some 590 for DPA1; and around 470 for DPB1. Of the 300 to 400 genotyped donors, approximately 80% fell in the genetic ancestry cluster associated with self-reported Caucasian donors. Among roughly 370 genotyped donors of the cohort, an average of about 240,000 unique TCR beta nucleotide sequences were sequenced per donor, around a sixth of them non-productive. All discovery cohort repertoires had been generated on a single sequencing platform. Alongside the repertoire data, information on donor age, sex, ethnicity and CMV serostatus was compiled. In a later genetic analysis, genome-wide SNP genotypes for about 55% of the roughly 670 donors were used, and that subset was treated as a discovery cohort. The study combined high-throughput TCR immunosequencing, statistical association of individual TCRs with disease status, and machine learning to predict cytomegalovirus infection status. Around 320 gigabases of sequencing data and 80 million or so unique TCR sequences were included in an early release covering 550 to 800 HLA-typed donors. Class I and class II HLA loci were covered by the typing at four-digit resolution. Rather than using new phenotypic data, the later analysis identified candidate immune exposures from TCR beta sequences and from how often those sequences occurred across donors. To study patterns of TCR occurrence, a later analysis re-analyzed previously published TCR beta repertoires from several hundred donors and added high-resolution HLA genotyping. Because of strong linkage in the cohort, 5 or 6 DR-DQ haplotypes were treated as single units for association and clustering. The study aimed to test whether cataloging public T cell receptors could reveal signatures of past pathogen exposure. The study used immunosequencing to profile the T cell repertoires of approximately 640 subjects and linked those repertoires to cytomegalovirus serostatus. In addition to the first cohort of around 670 subjects, a separate validation cohort of 130 or so different subjects was used. In an earlier analysis of around 540 of the donors, high-throughput TCR beta sequencing was used to judge whether each TCR beta V gene segment behaved as functional or pseudogenic. Study-level results and caveats: A further reported finding was that TCR beta sequences accurately predicted the HLA-A and HLA-B alleles for most subjects in the first cohort. Cytomegalovirus status was reported to be diagnosed by the classifier with high specificity and sensitivity in both the original and validation cohorts. It was suggested by the authors that the approach could potentially be generalized to other disease states and immunological phenotypes. Only TCR beta chains were sequenced in this cohort, and the absence of alpha or paired-chain data limited detectable features. The presence/absence analyses assumed that sequencing depth was roughly uniform across donors, and that assumption may not be true. Most TCR sequences were observed very rarely across donors, whereas some public TCRs were present in many individuals. In the study, about 150 TCR beta chains were listed as associated with cytomegalovirus. In a later analysis, the rate of TCR association differed among HLA loci, with DRB1 alleles having the most associated TCRs and HLA-C alleles having the fewest. For the cohort, immune exposure information was limited to CMV serostatus. At a false discovery rate of 0.05, a later analysis linked around 17,000 TCR beta sequences to specific HLA alleles. When HLA alleles, especially DR and DQ, strongly co-occurred, TCR associations were difficult to assign to individual alleles. In a later analysis, several top co-occurrence clusters were reported to appear linked to parvovirus B19, influenza, CMV and Epstein-Barr virus. A later analysis found that most CMV-associated TCR beta chains appeared HLA-restricted, with HLA associations seemingly driven largely by CMV exposure. Some IMGT-functional V segments, including TRBV6-2 and TRBV6-3, could not be told apart with the 87-base-pair reads, so those segments were excluded. Linkage disequilibrium might explain the correlated functional status among segregating V segments, but an unknown experimental factor could not be ruled out. An association between a missense DCLRE1C variant and V-gene and J-gene trimming of TCR beta chains was found in a later genetic analysis and replicated in an independent cohort. In vitro tests confirmed that a few of the cytomegalovirus-associated TCR beta chains recognize cytomegalovirus antigens. A cluster of highly shared sequence variants was judged likely to be a technical artifact of the sequencing pipeline. Over 15 rarely observed V segments, including chromosome 9 orphons, were excluded from the earlier analysis of several hundred of the donors because counts were too low. Because some donors lacked HLA typing at each locus, the association tests relied only on the typed subset. A later genetic analysis reported fewer N-insertions in productive TCRs among donors in an Asian-associated ancestry cluster than the roughly 620-donor mean. In a later analysis, HLA-associated TCR beta chains showed more clonal expansion and lower generation probabilities than non-associated chains that were equally common. In an earlier analysis of some 550 of the donors, most TCR beta V segments were observed in productive rearrangements about 87% or about 30% of the time, broadly matching IMGT annotations.

Cut back by 6 bases and 2 bases, the V and J ends lie 6 bases apart. Taken from the germline V gene (reference sequence), the CDR1 and CDR2 loops are LNHDA and SQIVND. Reading from cysteine to phenylalanine, the CDR3 counts 12 amino acids. The read is trimmed to its CDR3 DNA, 36 bases read in frame from base 1. The library was produced with the immunoSEQ multiplex PCR assay. For the multiplex PCR, a mixture combining 60 forward primers for TCR Vbeta segments and 13 reverse primers for TCR Jbeta segments was used. Amplification of the CDR3 region of rearranged TCR beta genes was performed with a multiplex PCR assay on genomic DNA. Amplified TCR beta libraries were sequenced as 87-base-pair reads on the Illumina HiSeq System. Per the source publication's procedure: Across the 670 or so repertoires, a later analysis counted about 81 million unique TCR beta chains, roughly 11 million of which were shared by at least two donors. A nearest-neighbor algorithm error-corrected the raw reads and collapsed the reads into unique sequences, merging closely related sequences to remove PCR and sequencing errors. V, D and J gene segments were assigned by aligning CDR3 sequences to IMGT reference sequences. For a sequence to be retained, a match of at least six nucleotides was required to both a V gene segment and a J gene segment. Rearrangements were called productive when the CDR3 lacked stop codons and stayed in frame with V and J; all others were non-productive. Following IMGT convention, CDR3 was defined as the stretch from the second conserved V-encoded cysteine up to the conserved J-encoded phenylalanine. The earlier analysis of 587 of the donors excluded any sequence lacking an unambiguous match to a single V gene segment. In an earlier analysis of around 590 of the donors, a V segment was called functional when productive rearrangements were above 56.7%, and segregating when the standard deviation between donors exceeded 5%. A statistical classification framework was built for diagnosing cytomegalovirus status from the catalog of TCR beta chain sequences. In a later analysis, TCR nucleotide sequences were compared against IMGT/GENE-DB human TR gene sequences so that V and J genes could be assigned. Using the TCRdist pipeline, a later analysis assigned CDR3 sequences along with most-parsimonious VDJ recombination scenarios. In a later analysis, every TCR beta chain was defined by the combination of its CDR3 amino acid sequence and its V-gene family, and reads without a unique V-gene family were dropped. A later analysis removed 500 to 600 highly shared, low-generation-probability nucleotide sequences to deal with suspected cross-contamination and a sequencing artifact. In a later analysis, a clonal expansion index was calculated for each public chain from normalized within-repertoire ranks of inferred template counts. In a later analysis, generation probabilities were computed with a VDJ recombination model fitted to out-of-frame rearrangements, and the resulting probabilities were checked against IGoR. Hypergeometric tests were used in a later analysis to score TCR-TCR, TCR-HLA and TCR-CMV co-occurrence, with a repertoire-size bias correction applied to the TCR pairs. False discovery rates were estimated in a later analysis by permuting HLA or CMV assignments 20 times. In a later analysis, co-occurring TCRs were grouped using DBSCAN, and TCRdist sequence similarity was added for clustering within HLA-allele-positive subsets. Repertoires with fewer than 30,000 or more than 120,000 public chains were left out of co-occurrence clustering, as were roughly five repertoires with anomalous nucleotide sharing. What TCRdb holds here is the immuneACCESS table cut down to in-frame rearrangements. Part of the clones is not present; checked against another copy, under half of the missing clones reflect an unresolved V gene, and the others are unexplained. The D gene and trimming were derived from the DNA, and the V and J assignments and clone size from that table. The sample contains about 120,000 clones, approximately 76% of them found a single time. The leading ten clones occupy roughly 15% of the sample.

The cohort comprised around 690 healthy bone marrow donors. All cohort members were sampled while nominally healthy, although unrecorded immune exposures were likely present. The donor tested CMV seropositive and was one of the 289 seropositive cohort members. Each donor provided a peripheral blood sample, and peripheral blood mononuclear cells were used for TCR beta sequencing. Genomic DNA was extracted from the blood cell samples with the Qiagen DNeasy Blood Extraction Kit. Remarks on this clone: Its antigen is still unknown. Base qualities are not provided; no much larger clone lies one nucleotide away.

This clonotype was obtained from a man in his forties or fifties in good health and CMV-seropositive. The V and J genes are TRBV19 and TRBJ2-3, with no reliable assignment of the D segment. Source material: PBMCs. The sequence in DNA is TGTGCCAGTAGGGGCGTCACAGATACGCAGTATTTT. Translated, this is CASRGVTDTQYF.